This TCR beta chain was observed in a study of cytomegalovirus exposure and HLA in healthy donors (TCRdb year 2017). Looking at the study overall: An earlier analysis of roughly 610 of the donors reported about 260 Gb of sequence data and about 120 million unique TCR beta sequences obtained from around 170 million T cells. Roughly 320 gigabases of sequencing data and 91 million or so unique TCR sequences made up an early release that covered approximately 650 HLA-typed donors. In a later genetic analysis, genome-wide SNP genotypes for about 65% of the 666 donors were used, and that subset was treated as a discovery cohort. A later analysis re-examined previously published TCR beta repertoires from over 500 donors and added high-resolution HLA genotyping to investigate patterns of TCR occurrence. All discovery cohort repertoires had been generated on a single sequencing platform. The genetic ancestry cluster associated with self-reported Caucasian donors included 81% of the roughly 400 genotyped donors. The later analysis used no new phenotypic data to find candidate immune exposures, relying instead on TCR beta sequences and their occurrence across donors. Using immunosequencing, the study profiled T cell repertoires from 666 subjects and related those repertoires to cytomegalovirus serostatus. HLA typing covered class I and class II loci at four-digit resolution. Several DR-DQ haplotypes were treated as single units for association and clustering because of strong linkage in the cohort. The study was designed to test whether signatures of past pathogen exposure could be identified by cataloging public T cell receptors. Alongside the repertoire data, information on donor age, sex, ethnicity and CMV serostatus was compiled. The number of donors typed differed by locus, with about 629-630 for A, B, C, DRB1 and DQB1, around 500 for DQA1, about 610 for DPA1, and approximately 470 for DPB1. Across some 400 genotyped donors of the cohort, an average of 235,054 unique TCR beta nucleotide sequences per donor were sequenced, and roughly 18% of those sequences were non-productive. To predict cytomegalovirus infection status, the study combined high-throughput TCR immunosequencing, statistical association of individual TCRs with disease status, and machine learning. An earlier analysis of 500 to 750 of the donors applied high-throughput TCR beta sequencing to assess whether each TCR beta V gene segment acted as functional or pseudogenic. A separate validation cohort of roughly 130 different subjects was used in addition to the 666-subject first cohort. What the study reported, not specific to this receptor: When HLA alleles, especially DR and DQ, strongly co-occurred, attributing TCR associations to individual alleles was difficult. A further reported finding was that TCR beta sequences accurately predicted the HLA-A and HLA-B alleles for most subjects in the first cohort. The cohort was sequenced for TCR beta chains only, and without alpha or paired-chain data the features that could be detected were limited. A later analysis found that HLA-associated TCR beta chains were more clonally expanded and had lower generation probabilities than equally common non-associated chains. Some IMGT-functional V segments, including TRBV6-2 and TRBV6-3, could not be distinguished by the 87-base-pair reads and were therefore excluded. A group of highly shared sequence variants was considered likely to be a technical artifact of the sequencing pipeline. Across donors, most TCR sequences were observed very rarely, whereas some public TCRs were present in many individuals. In a later genetic analysis, fewer N-insertions in productive TCRs were reported among donors in an Asian-associated ancestry cluster than the roughly 700-donor mean. A later analysis found that TCR association rates varied across HLA loci, with DRB1 alleles showing the most associated TCRs and HLA-C alleles the fewest. Cytomegalovirus status was reported to be diagnosed by the classifier with high specificity and sensitivity in both the original and validation cohorts. It was suggested by the authors that the approach could potentially be generalized to other disease states and immunological phenotypes. A later genetic analysis associated a missense DCLRE1C variant with V-gene and J-gene trimming of TCR beta chains, and an independent cohort replicated the association. A few of the identified cytomegalovirus-associated TCR beta chains were confirmed in vitro to be specific for cytomegalovirus antigens. Because counts were too low, about 18 rarely observed V segments, including chromosome 9 orphons, were left out of the earlier analysis of some 640 of the donors. Because HLA typing was missing for some donors at each locus, association tests included only the typed subset. In a later analysis, most CMV-associated TCR beta chains were found to appear HLA-restricted, with HLA associations seemingly driven largely by CMV exposure. In a later analysis, several top co-occurrence clusters were reported to appear linked to parvovirus B19, influenza, CMV and Epstein-Barr virus. A later analysis associated 16,951 TCR beta sequences with specific HLA alleles at a false discovery rate of 0.05. In the study, around 160 TCR beta chains were listed as associated with cytomegalovirus. Correlated functional status among segregating V segments might be attributable to linkage disequilibrium, but an unknown experimental factor could not be ruled out. Sequencing depth was assumed to be roughly uniform across donors in the presence/absence analyses, though that assumption may not hold. An earlier analysis of 587 of the donors showed that most TCR beta V segments appeared in productive rearrangements either about 87% or about 30% of the time, which broadly matched IMGT annotations. For the cohort, immune exposure information was limited to CMV serostatus.

After removal of 4 bases from V and 8 bases from J, the junction retains 11 bases not matched to a gene. CDR1 LNHDA and CDR2 SQIVND were looked up in the germline V gene (reference sequence). The CDR3 numbers 16 residues from cysteine through phenylalanine. Just CDR3 DNA is preserved here, 48 bases in frame from base 1. About this clone itself: It lacks a known antigen. One base away there is no much larger clone; base qualities are not given.

The cohort comprised fewer than 750 healthy bone marrow donors. Cohort members were all nominally healthy when sampled, although unrecorded immune exposures were likely present. The donor tested CMV seropositive and was one of the 289 seropositive cohort members. A peripheral blood sample was collected from each donor, and TCR beta sequencing was performed on peripheral blood mononuclear cells. Genomic DNA extraction from the blood cell samples was performed with the Qiagen DNeasy Blood Extraction Kit. Library preparation used the immunoSEQ multiplex PCR assay. For the multiplex PCR, a mixture combining 60 forward primers for TCR Vbeta segments and 13 reverse primers for TCR Jbeta segments was used. Amplification of the CDR3 region of rearranged TCR beta genes was performed with a multiplex PCR assay on genomic DNA. On the Illumina HiSeq System, the amplified TCR beta libraries were sequenced as 87-base-pair reads. Turning to the authors' computational methods: Across the 640 or so repertoires, a later analysis counted tens of millions of unique TCR beta chains, roughly 11 million of which were shared by at least two donors. To remove PCR and sequencing errors, raw reads were error-corrected and collapsed into unique sequences using a nearest-neighbor algorithm that merged closely related sequences. Alignment of CDR3 sequences to IMGT reference sequences was used to assign V, D and J gene segments. For a sequence to be retained, at least a six-nucleotide match to both a V gene segment and a J gene segment was required. Rearrangements were classified as productive when the CDR3 lacked stop codons and remained in frame with V and J, and all other rearrangements were classified as non-productive. Following IMGT convention, CDR3 was defined as the stretch from the second conserved V-encoded cysteine to the conserved J-encoded phenylalanine. Sequences without an unambiguous match to a single V gene segment were excluded from the earlier analysis of several hundred of the donors. An earlier analysis of some 500 of the donors classified V segments as functional when productive rearrangements were above 56.7% and as segregating when the standard deviation between donors was above 5%. A statistical classification framework was built for diagnosing cytomegalovirus status from the catalog of TCR beta chain sequences. In a later analysis, TCR nucleotide sequences were compared against IMGT/GENE-DB human TR gene sequences so that V and J genes could be assigned. Using the TCRdist pipeline, a later analysis assigned CDR3 sequences along with most-parsimonious VDJ recombination scenarios. A later analysis defined each TCR beta chain by its CDR3 amino acid sequence plus V-gene family, and excluded reads lacking a unique V-gene family. A later analysis removed nearly 600 highly shared, low-generation-probability nucleotide sequences to deal with suspected cross-contamination and a sequencing artifact. For each public chain, a later analysis derived a clonal expansion index from normalized ranks of inferred template counts within each repertoire. In a later analysis, generation probabilities were computed using a VDJ recombination model fitted to out-of-frame rearrangements, and the results were checked against IGoR. In a later analysis, hypergeometric tests were used to score TCR-TCR, TCR-HLA and TCR-CMV co-occurrence, with a repertoire-size bias correction applied to TCR pairs. A later analysis estimated false discovery rates by permuting HLA or CMV assignments 20 times. In a later analysis, co-occurring TCRs were grouped with DBSCAN, and TCRdist sequence similarity was added when clustering was performed within HLA-allele-positive subsets. Repertoires with fewer than 30,000 or more than 120,000 public chains were left out of co-occurrence clustering, as were five repertoires with anomalous nucleotide sharing. This immuneACCESS table, as held by TCRdb, lists in-frame sequences with V and J called but not all clones. Of the missing ones, under half trace to an unresolved V gene in checked studies; the others have no known cause. The V and J calls and clone size come from that table; D and trimming were worked out from the DNA. Counted in this sample were about 180,000 clones; 75% to 85% of them appeared once. The ten largest account for under 2.5% of the sample.

The sample consisted of PBMCs. The sequence joins TRBV19 to TRBJ1-4, and TRBD1 aligns with 9 junction nucleotides. The sequence came from a young woman in good health and CMV-seropositive. The DNA reads as follows: TGTGCCAGTAGTACCTCAGGACAGGGGCTAGGAGAAAAACTGTTTTTT. Translated, it gives CASSTSGQGLGEKLFF.